This paragraph covers one T cell receptor beta chain sequence. The data derive from a study of blood T cell repertoires in COVID-19. The overall study: Samples representing acute and convalescent COVID-19 were sourced from the United States, Italy and Spain. PBMCs, B-cell-depleted T cells, or T cells were the source of the cDNA or gDNA that made up the material.

Measured with immunoSEQ multiplex PCR; TCRdb has only the in-frame clones, and not every one. The sample has 120,000 to 150,000 clones, about 90% seen once. The source of this sequence is a middle-aged man who had recovered from COVID-19. What was sequenced was peripheral blood.

CDR3 in amino acids: CASSLPSGGTYEQYF. CDR3 nucleotides: TGCGCCAGCAGCTTGCCTAGCGGGGGAACCTACGAGCAGTACTTC. The chain couples TRBV5-1 to TRBJ2-7; 10 nucleotides align to TRBD2. J was trimmed by 2 bases and V by 1 base; bases with no gene match: 3. Germline CDR1 and CDR2: SGHRS and YFSETQ. The CDR3 sequence is 15 residues long.